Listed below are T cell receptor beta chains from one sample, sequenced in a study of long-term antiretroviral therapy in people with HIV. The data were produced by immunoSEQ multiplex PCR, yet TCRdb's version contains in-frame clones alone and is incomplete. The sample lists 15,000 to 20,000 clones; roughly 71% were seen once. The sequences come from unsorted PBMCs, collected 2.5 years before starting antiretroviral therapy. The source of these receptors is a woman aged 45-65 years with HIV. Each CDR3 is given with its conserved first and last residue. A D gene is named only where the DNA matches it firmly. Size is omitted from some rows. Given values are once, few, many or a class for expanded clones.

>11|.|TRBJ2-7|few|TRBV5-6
TGTGCCAGCAGCCGACCCGACGAGCAGTACTTC
CASSRPDEQYF
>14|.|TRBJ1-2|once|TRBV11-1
TGTGCCAGCAGCTTAGATTCCAGGAACTATGGCTACACCTTC
CASSLDSRNYGYTF
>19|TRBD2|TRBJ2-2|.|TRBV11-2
TGTGCCAGCAGCTTATTTCGCGGGGGGGCCACCTGGGGCACCGGGGAGCTGTTTTTT
CASSLFRGGATWGTGELFF
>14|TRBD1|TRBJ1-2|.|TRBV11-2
TGTGCCAGCAGCTTTAACCAGGGGGGCAATGGGCACACCTTC
CASSFNQGGNGHTF
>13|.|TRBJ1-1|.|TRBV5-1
TGCGCCAGCAGGGGGGACATGAACACTGAAGCTTTCTTT
CASRGDMNTEAFF
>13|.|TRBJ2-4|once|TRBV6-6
TGTGCCAGCAGCAGCGAGGCCCAAAACATTCAGTACTTC
CASSSEAQNIQYF
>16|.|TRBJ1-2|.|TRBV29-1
TGCAGCGTTGACGAGTCGAGGGTAAAGGTTAACTATGGCTACACCTTC
CSVDESRVKVNYGYTF
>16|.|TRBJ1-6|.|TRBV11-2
TGTGCCAGCAGCTTATGGTCGAGCTCCTATAATTCACCCCTCCACTTT
CASSLWSSSYNSPLHF
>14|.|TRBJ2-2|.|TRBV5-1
TGCGCCAGCAGCTGGGAGGCGAACACCGGGGAGCTGTTTTTT
CASSWEANTGELFF
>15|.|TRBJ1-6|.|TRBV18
TGTGCCAGCTCACCAGAGGGCCCTATGGGTTCACCCCTCCACTTT
CASSPEGPMGSPLHF
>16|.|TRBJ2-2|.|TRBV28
TGTGCCAGCAGTTTGGGGAGGTCAGGGACCACCGGGGAGCTGTTTTTT
CASSLGRSGTTGELFF
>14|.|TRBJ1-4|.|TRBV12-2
TGTGCAAGTCGCTTAAACAGGTCTAATGAAAAACTGTTTTTT
CASRLNRSNEKLFF
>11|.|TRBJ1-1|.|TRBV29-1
TGCAGCGCTCGACAGGCAATTGAAGCTTTCTTT
CSARQAIEAFF
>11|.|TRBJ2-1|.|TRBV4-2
TGTGCCAGCAGCCAATTCAATGAGCAGTTCTTC
CASSQFNEQFF
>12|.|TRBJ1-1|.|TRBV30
TGTGCCTGGTCCCGCAGGGGAAATGAAGCTTTCTTT
CAWSRRGNEAFF
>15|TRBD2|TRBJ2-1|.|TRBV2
TGTGCCAGCAGTGAACTCAGCGGGGGGTACAATGAGCAGTTCTTC
CASSELSGGYNEQFF
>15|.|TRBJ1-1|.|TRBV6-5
TGTGCCAGCAGTTACTCGGTAATAGGTAACACTGAAGCTTTCTTT
CASSYSVIGNTEAFF
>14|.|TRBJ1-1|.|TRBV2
TGTGCCAGCACCGTCAGTCCGGGGGCAGTGAGGGCTTTCTTT
CASTVSPGAVRAFF
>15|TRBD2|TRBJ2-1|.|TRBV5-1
TGCGCCAGCAGCTTACCGGGGGGGGTCAACAATGAGCAGTTCTTC
CASSLPGGVNNEQFF
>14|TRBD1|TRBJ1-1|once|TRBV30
TGTGCCTGGAGTAGACAGGGGGCTCGAACTGAAGCTTTCTTT
CAWSRQGARTEAFF
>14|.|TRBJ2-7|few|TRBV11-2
TGTGCCAGCAGCTTAGGACAGAGCTCCTACGAGCAGTACTTC
CASSLGQSSYEQYF
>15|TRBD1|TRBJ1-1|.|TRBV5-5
TGTGCCAGCAGGAGCCGGGACAGGGGGCGGACTGAAGCTTTCTTT
CASRSRDRGRTEAFF
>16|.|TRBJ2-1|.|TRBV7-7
TGTGCCAGCAGCTTGTCGGAGGGTAGCGCCAACAATGAGCAGTTCTTC
CASSLSEGSANNEQFF
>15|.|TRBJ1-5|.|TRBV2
TGTGCCAGCAGCCGGGACTCGTCGTTAGGGCAGCCCCAGCATTTT
CASSRDSSLGQPQHF
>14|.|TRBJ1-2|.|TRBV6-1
TGTGCCAGCAACCCCGGGCAGACAGTCTATGGCTACACCTTC
CASNPGQTVYGYTF
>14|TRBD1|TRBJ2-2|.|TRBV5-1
TGCGCCAGCAGTCAGACAGGGGGCGGCGGGGAGCTGTTTTTT
CASSQTGGGGELFF
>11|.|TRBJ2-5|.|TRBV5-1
TGCGCCAGCAGCTCCCAAGAGACCCAGTACTTC
CASSSQETQYF
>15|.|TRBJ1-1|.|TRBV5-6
TGTGCCAGCAGCTTGGAGAGGGTTTTAAACACTGAAGCTTTCTTT
CASSLERVLNTEAFF
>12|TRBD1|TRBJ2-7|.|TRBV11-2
TGTGCCAGCAGCTTAGGAGGGGGCCAGCAGTACTTC
CASSLGGGQQYF
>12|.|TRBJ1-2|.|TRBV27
TGTGCCAGCAGGTCACAGGGAAACGGCTACACCTTC
CASRSQGNGYTF
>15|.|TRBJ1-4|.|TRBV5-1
TGCGCCAGCAGCTTTGTGGGGCAGACTAATGAAAAACTGTTTTTT
CASSFVGQTNEKLFF
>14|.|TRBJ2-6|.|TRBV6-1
TGTGCCACTACACAGGGACCTGGGGCCAACGTCCTGACTTTC
CATTQGPGANVLTF
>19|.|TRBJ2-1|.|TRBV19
TGTGCCAGTAGTATCGGTTGGCGGGGGCGAACCCCCGAAACTCGTGAGCAGTTCTTC
CASSIGWRGRTPETREQFF
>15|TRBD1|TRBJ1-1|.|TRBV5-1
TGCGCCAGCAGCTCTACCGGGACAGGTAACACTGAAGCTTTCTTT
CASSSTGTGNTEAFF
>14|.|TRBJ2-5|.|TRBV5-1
TGCGCCAGCAGCCCCTGGGACGGACAAGAGACCCAGTACTTC
CASSPWDGQETQYF
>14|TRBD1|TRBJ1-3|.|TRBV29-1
TGCAGCGTTGAGAACAGGGGCTCTGGAAACACCATATATTTT
CSVENRGSGNTIYF
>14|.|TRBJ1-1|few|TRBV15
TGTGCCACCAGCGGAAGGACGGGGAACACTGAAGCTTTCTTT
CATSGRTGNTEAFF
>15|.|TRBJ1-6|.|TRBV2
TGTGCCAGCAGTGAAGAGGCAGGGAAGGCTTCACCCCTCCACTTT
CASSEEAGKASPLHF
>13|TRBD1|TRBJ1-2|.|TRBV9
TGTGCCAGCAACAAACAGGGGGCTATGAGCTACACCTTC
CASNKQGAMSYTF
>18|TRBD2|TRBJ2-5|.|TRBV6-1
TGTGCCAGCAGTGAAGTACTAGCGGGGGGCCCGCAACAAGAGACCCAGTACTTC
CASSEVLAGGPQQETQYF
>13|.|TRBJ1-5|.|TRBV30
TGTGCCTGGAGTGTCGGGGAGAGTCAGCCCCAGCATTTT
CAWSVGESQPQHF
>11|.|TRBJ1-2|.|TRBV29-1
TGCAGCGTTCAGGAGAACTATGGCTACACCTTC
CSVQENYGYTF
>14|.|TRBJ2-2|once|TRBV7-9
TGTGCCAGCAGCCCGCGTAGGGGGACAGGGGAGCTGTTTTTT
CASSPRRGTGELFF
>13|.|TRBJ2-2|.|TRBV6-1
TGTGCCAGCAGTGAAGACCGTGGCGGGGAGCTGTTTTTT
CASSEDRGGELFF
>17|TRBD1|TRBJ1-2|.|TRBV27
TGTGCCAGCAGTTTATCGGGGACAGCCCTCCGGAGGGATGGCTACACCTTC
CASSLSGTALRRDGYTF
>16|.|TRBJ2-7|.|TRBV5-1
TGCGCCAGCAGCTTGGTGTCTCACCCCACAGGGATCGAGCAGTACTTC
CASSLVSHPTGIEQYF
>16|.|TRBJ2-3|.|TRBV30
TGTGCCTGGAGTGTAGACGGCGGGCCCAGCACAGATACGCAGTATTTT
CAWSVDGGPSTDTQYF
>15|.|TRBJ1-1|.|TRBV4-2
TGTGCCAGCAGCCAGGTGGGACCCATGAACACTGAAGCTTTCTTT
CASSQVGPMNTEAFF
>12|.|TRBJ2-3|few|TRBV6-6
TGTGCCAGCAGTTACGCGGCAGATACGCAGTATTTT
CASSYAADTQYF
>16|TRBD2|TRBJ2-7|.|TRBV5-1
TGCGCCAGCAGCTTGGCGGAGGGACTAAGCTCCTACGAGCAGTACTTC
CASSLAEGLSSYEQYF
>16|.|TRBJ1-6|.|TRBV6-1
TGTGCCAGCAGTGACCAGGCCCCGGGGGGTAATTCACCCCTCCACTTT
CASSDQAPGGNSPLHF
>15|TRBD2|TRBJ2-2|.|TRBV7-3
TGTGCCAGCAGCCGGGGACTAGCGGGGACCGGGGAGCTGTTTTTT
CASSRGLAGTGELFF
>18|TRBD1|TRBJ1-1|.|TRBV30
TGTGCCTGGAGGTTTTCAGACAGGGTAATGGCGGGGAACACTGAAGCTTTCTTT
CAWRFSDRVMAGNTEAFF
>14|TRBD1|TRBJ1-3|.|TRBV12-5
TGTGCTAGTGGTCCCGGACAGGTGGGAAACACCATATATTTT
CASGPGQVGNTIYF
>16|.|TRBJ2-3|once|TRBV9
TGTGCCAGCAGCGTAGGAGGGCGGGGAGGAGGGGATACGCAGTATTTT
CASSVGGRGGGDTQYF
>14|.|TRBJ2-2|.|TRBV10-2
TGCGCCAGCAAGGGACAAACTAACACCGGGGAGCTGTTTTTT
CASKGQTNTGELFF
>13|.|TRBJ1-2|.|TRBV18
TGTGCCAGCTCACCTAATGCAGACTATGGCTACACCTTC
CASSPNADYGYTF